The 20 T cell receptor beta chains in this list originate from one sample, sequenced in a study of shared clonotypes between healthy human individuals. Only in-frame clones appear in the TCRdb table, and some are missing; sequencing was by immunoSEQ multiplex PCR. The sample has 2 million to 2.5 million clones, about 94% seen once. Sequenced material: naive CD4+ T cells sorted from blood. The subset was: CD45RA+ positively selected. The receptor set was obtained from a man younger than 35 in good health.

Concerning this clone: One end of the junction fails to match germline, which may point to a read error. The same CDR3 can be traced to other DNA sequences in this sample. This chain joins TRBV28 and TRBJ2-7; D ambiguous. The CDR3 contains 15 residues. CDR1 and CDR2 from the germline V gene are MDHEN and SYDVKM. CDR3 coding DNA: TGTGCCAGCAGCTTATGGTTAGGCTCCCGGCACGAGCAGTACTTC. This sequence encodes CASSLWLGSRHEQYF. Combining the CDR3 with reference TRBV28 and TRBJ2-7 gives the whole variable domain DVKVTQSSRYLVKRTGEKVFLECVQDMDHENMFWYRQDPGLGLRLIYFSYDVKMKEKGDIPEGYSVSREKKERFSLILESASTNQTSMYLCASSLWLGSRHEQYFGPGTRLTVT.

The chain is built from TRBV10-3 and TRBJ2-2, with TRBD2 matching 15 bases. Germline V lookup: CDR1 ENHRY, CDR2 SYGVKD. V was pared by 8 bases and J by 4 bases, with 11 bases of the junction left unmatched. The CDR3 consists of 18 residues. CDR3 in amino acids: CAISGLAGGPTGTGELFF. CDR3 nucleotides: TGTGCCATCTCTGGACTAGCGGGAGGGCCCACAGGCACCGGGGAGCTGTTTTTT.

The genes are TRBV1 and TRBJ1-2. TRBV1 is a pseudogene segment. This CDR3 comprises 12 residues. The CDR3 sequence is CTSSQVHYGYTF. The CDR3, as DNA: TGCACCAGCAGCCAAGTACACTATGGCTACACCTTC.

This chain joins TRBV6-1 and TRBJ2-7; 9 positions agree with TRBD1. The V and J ends lost 6 bases and 3 bases, in that order; junction bases with no gene match: 6. This CDR3 spans 14 amino acids. Germline CDR1 reads MNHNS; CDR2 reads SASEGT. The CDR3 here is CASSAGTGFYEQYF. CDR3 sequence (DNA): TGTGCCAGCAGCGCCGGGACAGGGTTCTACGAGCAGTACTTC.

J is TRBJ1-4 and V is TRBV18; D is perhaps TRBD1 (5 bases). Germline V gene sequence: CDR1 KGHSH, CDR2 LQKENI. Trimming took 6 bases from V and 0 from J, leaving 14 bases between them. The CDR3 consists of 16 residues. CDR3 residues: CASSAGRVATNEKLFF. CDR3 DNA sequence: TGTGCCAGCTCCGCCGGCAGGGTAGCAACTAATGAAAAACTGTTTTTT.

The V gene is TRBV9, the J gene TRBJ1-2; D possibly corresponds to TRBD1 (5 bases). The CDR3 covers 12 residues. Trimming took 4 bases from V and 6 from J, leaving 10 bases between them. In germline, CDR1 is SGDLS, CDR2 YYNGEE. The CDR3, as DNA: TGTGCCAGCAGCTCAACGACAGATGGCTACACCTTC. Its translation is CASSSTTDGYTF.

This chain joins TRBV7-2 and TRBJ2-5, with TRBD2 matching 10 bases. The CDR3 length is 16 residues. V shed 2 bases, J shed 1 base, and the junction held 4 bases outside the gene matches. Per germline, CDR1 SGHTA and CDR2 FQGNSA. In DNA, the CDR3 is TGTGCCAGCAGCTTAAGGCTAGCGGGGGCCCAAGAGACCCAGTACTTC. This gives the protein CASSLRLAGAQETQYF.

The chain uses TRBV19 and TRBJ2-7; D not resolved. Trimming took 4 bases from V and 4 from J, leaving 14 bases between them. From germline, CDR1 is LNHDA and CDR2 SQIVND (reference sequence). The CDR3 contains 14 residues. Written as DNA, the CDR3 is TGTGCCAGTAGTACAACAAGGGCTCAATACGAGCAGTACTTC. Translated: CASSTTRAQYEQYF.

The chain uses TRBV4-1 and TRBJ2-3, with D possibly TRBD1 on 6 matching bases. This CDR3 region has 15 residues. The V end lost 4 bases, the J end lost 6 bases, and 17 bases lay between the germline ends. Germline V gene sequence: CDR1 MGHRA, CDR2 YSYEKL. In nucleotides, the CDR3 is TGCGCCAGCAGCCCGCCGGACAGACCGGGGGATACGCAGTATTTT. It codes for CASSPPDRPGDTQYF.

The chain has TRBV5-4 and TRBJ2-7, with 7 bases that match TRBD1. The length of the CDR3 is 16 residues. The germline CDR1 and CDR2 sequences are SGHNT and YYREEE (reference sequence). V was clipped by 0 bases and J by 2 bases; unmatched bases: 8. The CDR3 region is CASSLAPGGQAYEQYF. CDR3 bases: TGTGCCAGCAGCTTGGCCCCCGGTGGACAGGCCTACGAGCAGTACTTC.

CDR3 region: CASSQRDSPSYEQYF. CDR3 coding DNA: TGTGCCAGCTCCCAACGGGACTCCCCCTCCTACGAGCAGTACTTC. The chain is built from TRBV18 and TRBJ2-7, with D tentatively TRBD2 (6 bases). This CDR3 contains 15 residues. V was shortened by 6 bases and J by 0 bases, with 15 bases between the two germline ends. Germline-derived CDR1 and CDR2 are KGHSH and LQKENI.

The V gene is TRBV9, the J gene TRBJ2-7; 7 nucleotides align to TRBD1. Trimming at V came to 4 bases and at J to 0 bases, leaving 7 bases not matched to a gene. This CDR3 contains 15 residues. The germline V gene has CDR1 SGDLS and CDR2 YYNGEE. This CDR3 is CASSPRQGHSYEQYF. Written as DNA, the CDR3 is TGTGCCAGCAGCCCCCGACAGGGCCACTCCTACGAGCAGTACTTC.

CDR3: CASSPKGDRSSGNTIYF. The CDR3 DNA reads as TGTGCCAGCTCACCAAAGGGGGACAGGTCCTCTGGAAACACCATATATTTT. The J gene is TRBJ1-3, the V gene TRBV18; 8 bases are shared with TRBD1. This CDR3 has 17 residues. V shed 2 bases, J shed 0 bases, and the junction held 6 bases outside the gene matches. Germline CDR1 KGHSH, CDR2 LQKENI.

The gene calls are TRBV28 and TRBJ2-1; 11 bases map to TRBD2. V shed 6 bases and J 5 bases; nucleotides not matched to a gene: 6. Germline V lookup: CDR1 MDHEN, CDR2 SYDVKM. This CDR3 is 15 amino acids long. The CDR3 DNA sequence: TGTGCCAGCAGCTATAGCGGGAGGGCCAACAATGAGCAGTTCTTC. Its protein product is CASSYSGRANNEQFF.

The chain couples TRBV5-4 to TRBJ2-2; unclear D gene. The CDR3 contains 14 residues. V lost 0 bases to trimming and J lost 3 bases, with 6 bases between them. CDR1 is SGHNT and CDR2 is YYREEE in the germline V gene (reference sequence). The CDR3 spells CASSLDRHTGELFF. The CDR3 DNA is TGTGCCAGCAGCTTGGATAGGCACACCGGGGAGCTGTTTTTT.

As concerns this clone: The same CDR3 arises from other DNA sequences in this sample as well. The chain recombines TRBV5-4 with TRBJ1-2; D is unresolved. V lost 0 bases to trimming and J lost 0 bases, with 6 bases between them. The CDR3 is 14 residues long. Germline assignment: CDR1 SGHNT and CDR2 YYREEE (reference sequence). The CDR3 nucleotides are TGTGCCAGCAGCTTGGGTATAGCTAACTATGGCTACACCTTC. Translated, it gives CASSLGIANYGYTF.

The V and J genes are TRBV18 and TRBJ1-2, with 8 nucleotides matching TRBD1. CDR1 is KGHSH, CDR2 LQKENI, per germline. The CDR3 loop spans 15 amino acids. With 3 bases clipped from V and 3 bases from J, the junction kept 6 bases outside the gene matches. CDR3 region: CASSPRTGTDYGYTF. CDR3 nucleotides: TGTGCCAGCTCACCCCGGACAGGGACGGACTATGGCTACACCTTC. Full variable domain (remainder filled in from reference TRBV18 and TRBJ1-2): NAGVMQNPRHLVRRRGQEARLRCSPMKGHSHVYWYRQLPEEGLKFMVYLQKENIIDESGMPKERFSAEFPKEGPSILRIQQVVRGDSAAYFCASSPRTGTDYGYTFGSGTRLTVV.

V and J are TRBV5-3 and TRBJ2-3, with TRBD2 identical over 8 bases. TRBV5-3 is identified as an open reading frame with a role that is uncertain. J was trimmed by 0 bases and V by 3 bases; bases with no gene match: 18. The CDR3 runs to 20 residues. The CDR3 DNA is TGTGCCAGAAGCTACAAGCCTGATTGGGGGCGGGAGGTGAGCACAGATACGCAGTATTTT. Its translation: CARSYKPDWGREVSTDTQYF.

The CDR3 nucleotides read TGTGCCAGCAGCCCCCAAGTGGGGGGAGCTTTCTTT. Its translation: CASSPQVGGAFF. The chain has TRBV7-2 and TRBJ1-1; possibly TRBD1 for D (5 bases). Germline CDR1 and CDR2: SGHTA and FQGNSA. V dropped 5 bases and J dropped 10 bases, with 14 bases sitting between them. This CDR3 contains 12 residues. Complete variable domain (other parts from reference TRBV7-2 and TRBJ1-1): GAGVSQSPSNKVTEKGKDVELRCDPISGHTALYWYRQSLGQGLEFLIYFQGNSAPDKSGLPSDRFSAERTGGSVSTLTIQRTQQEDSAVYLCASSPQVGGAFFGQGTRLTVV.

A word on this clone: Other DNA sequences within the sample encode an identical CDR3. The chain combines TRBV2 with TRBJ2-1; 7 nucleotides line up with TRBD2. V trimming: 3 bases; J trimming: 2 bases; junction bases outside the gene matches: 4. CDR1 SNHLY and CDR2 FYNNEI come from the germline V gene. This CDR3 has 15 residues. Written as DNA, the CDR3 is TGTGCCAGCAGTGAGGGGCGGGGGACCTACAATGAGCAGTTCTTC. Translation gives CASSEGRGTYNEQFF.